Included here is one T cell receptor beta chain sequence, with context. This sample was included in a study of blood T cell repertoires in COVID-19. Generated by immunoSEQ multiplex PCR, the TCRdb table keeps only in-frame clones and is missing some. The data hold over 150,000 clones, with approximately 85% observed a single time. This CDR3 has 12 amino acids. Germline V lookup: CDR1 MGHDK, CDR2 SYGVNS. V gave up 3 bases and J gave up 8 bases; unmatched junction bases: 2. Source material: peripheral blood. The origin of this receptor is a man in his 60s with COVID-19, enrolled during active disease. This chain uses TRBV25-1 with TRBJ1-2; 8 bases match TRBD1. The CDR3: CASSETGVGYTF. CDR3 DNA sequence: TGTGCCAGCAGTGAGACAGGGGTCGGCTACACCTTC.